A single T cell receptor (beta chain) is shown here with its context. Which antigen it targets is not known. Nothing much larger sits one base from this clone, and base qualities are not available. This sample was included in a study of tumor-infiltrating lymphocytes in primary liver carcinoma (dated by TCRdb to about 2017). Regarding the study in general: The five patients, three men and two women aged 30 to 69 years, had hepatocellular carcinoma (four) or combined HCC and intrahepatic cholangiocarcinoma (one). Repertoires from technical replicates were highly reproducible, with mean shared-clone rates approximately 0.92 and correlation coefficients above 0.95. Each sample produced about 3.5 to 7.13 million productive TCRbeta reads, and read depth showed no significant difference between tissue types. To link TCRbeta repertoire diversity to the local molecular phenotype, the roughly 23 tumor region samples were profiled with Agilent mRNA microarrays. A total of roughly 35 specimens from 5 patients, comprising 25 or so tumor regions, 5 adjacent noncancerous liver tissues and 5 peripheral blood samples, were covered by TCRbeta repertoire sequencing. TCRbeta repertoire sequencing, expression microarrays and whole-exome sequencing were combined in the study across five regions of each liver tumor, with adjacent normal tissue and blood also included. The five patients had tumors staged T1-T3 N0M0, with maximum diameters ranging from about 4.2 to 10 cm.

A constant-region primer and ProtoScript II reverse transcriptase were used to reverse-transcribe TCRbeta-specific cDNA from roughly 0.55 ug total RNA. TCRbeta libraries were built with three nested multiplex PCR rounds, a slightly modified ARM-PCR procedure. The first two PCR rounds used multiplex TRBV1-TRBV30 forward primers with a Cbeta reverse primer, each for approximately 11 cycles. A final 25-cycle PCR with Deep VentR polymerase added sample barcodes and Illumina adapters. Before sequencing, amplicons of 200-500 bp were purified from gel using a QIAquick gel extraction kit. TCRbeta amplicons were sequenced on an Illumina HiSeq 2500 with 250-bp paired-end reads. As for how the authors treated the data: Reads were quality-trimmed with Trimmomatic v0.33, and paired reads were merged with FLASH v1.2.11 to recover full CDR3 sequences. V, D and J germline segments were assigned to the rearranged TCRbeta sequences by MiGEC v1.2.1b. Clonotype statistics and Shannon-Wiener diversity indices were computed with VDJtools v1.0.0. To reduce sampling bias, subsequent analyses other than the diversity analysis used only the 250 most abundant clonotypes in each sample. The raw public reads went through TCRdb reprocessing: fastp at Q25, MiXCR clone calling, in-frame beta chains kept. Each CDR3 protein gets just one entry, which takes the most common genes and DNA from the rows behind it. The V and J calls here are based on TCRdb, not the publication. Within this sample are some 180,000 distinct CDR3 sequences, with about 85% of them counted one time only. The ten largest clones represent 15% to 20% of the sample.

Total RNA and DNA were co-extracted without cell sorting from approximately 22-30 mg of bulk tissue using the AllPrep DNA/RNA mini kit. Five patients with histopathologically diagnosed primary liver carcinoma underwent surgical resection in China between late 2015 and early 2016. Patients had chronic HBV infection and were treatment-naive at sampling. Each tumor was sampled at five spatially separated regions: the tumor centre plus the superior, inferior, left-lateral and right-lateral poles. More than 90% viable tumor cells were found by histology in every tumor sample. Each fresh piece of tumor and adjacent tissue was cut in two, with one half stored in RNAlater at -80 degrees C and the other half sent for histology. Trimming removed 7 bases from V and 6 bases from J, leaving 15 bases between the germline ends. The germline V gene yields MDHEN for CDR1 and SYDVKM for CDR2. Counted from cysteine to phenylalanine, this CDR3 has 14 amino acids. Just CDR3 DNA is preserved here, 42 bases in frame from base 1.

Points the paper makes about the study in general: Repertoire overlap was higher between tumor regions (mean around 36%) than tumor-adjacent (approximately 17%) or tumor-blood (about 14%) pairs, consistent with antigen-driven expansion. Comparison of CD4+ and CD8+ T cell repertoires was precluded by the use of bulk unsorted samples. The top 250 clones accounted for a significantly greater share of the repertoire in tumors than in blood (p = 0.039). Only the TCR beta chain was sequenced, which likely underestimates true repertoire diversity because unpaired alpha chains were not captured. With just four or five patients in the study, the authors point out that the findings should be validated in a larger study. Only roughly 8-25% of top clones appeared in all five regions of a tumor, which suggests that tumor-infiltrating T cells are spatially heterogeneous.

The rearrangement joined TRBV28 to TRBJ1-4, and the D gene may be TRBD1, 5 bases matching. The specimen sequenced was tumor tissue from primary liver carcinoma. The sequence was obtained from a man in his forties with primary liver carcinoma and hepatitis B virus infection. The DNA reads as follows: TGTGCCAGCATCCATGCACGGGGGGATGAAAAACTGTTTTTT. It translates as CASIHARGDEKLFF.